Listed below are T cell receptor beta chains from one sample, sequenced in a study of identical twins. Using its own MiXCR run on the 5' RACE reads, TCRdb lists one record per CDR3 protein. The table lists approximately 590,000 distinct CDR3 sequences, 9.6% of them singletons, with approximately 3.2% in the top ten. A further study also used this sample, focusing on yellow fever vaccine responses in identical twins.

Sequenced sample: PBMCs. The receptors shown here come from a woman aged 18-30 years in good health. The conserved cysteine and the conserved F or W are not part of the CDR3 here. Fields, in order: J gene, V gene, CDR3 protein.

TRBJ2-3,TRBV6-1,ASSLGLAGAADTQY
TRBJ2-5,TRBV3-1,ASSARDRDATQY
TRBJ2-2,TRBV11-2,ASSSIGLAGGLRSGELF
TRBJ2-1,TRBV9,ASSVTGTLLNEQF
TRBJ2-7,TRBV7-8,ASSRGTINYEQY
TRBJ1-1,TRBV19,ASSMWGTEAF
TRBJ1-2,TRBV3-1,ASSQERGVGYT
TRBJ2-2,TRBV10-2,ASNIAGGASLGGELF
TRBJ1-1,TRBV7-2,ATKFRGVWGGNTEAF
TRBJ2-1,TRBV28,ASSMRAQKPYNEQF
TRBJ2-5,TRBV10-3,AISGTGPPEETQY
TRBJ1-2,TRBV5-1,ASSLDLDGYT
TRBJ2-1,TRBV19,ASSITGGLYNEQF
TRBJ2-3,TRBV6-1,ASSLTSHLRLSTDTQY
TRBJ1-1,TRBV28,ASRWTGTNTEAF
TRBJ1-3,TRBV7-9,ASSNSGNTIY
TRBJ2-7,TRBV30,AWSDPFEQY
TRBJ2-7,TRBV10-3,AIRTGTQAYEQY
TRBJ2-7,TRBV20-1,SARDIRGRTIYEQY
TRBJ2-7,TRBV6-1,ASSPIVAGTGAPYEQY
TRBJ2-5,TRBV30,AWSKPQGPGETQY
TRBJ2-1,TRBV20-1,SATPTSGVGNEQF
TRBJ2-7,TRBV29-1,SARGGHEQY
TRBJ2-7,TRBV25-1,ASSGPGQGFIREQY
TRBJ2-6,TRBV10-3,AISGQEAGANVLT
TRBJ1-2,TRBV5-1,ASSLDPADYGYT
TRBJ2-7,TRBV20-1,SALPPGTLAIYEQY
TRBJ2-7,TRBV7-3,ASSLMVSTGVYEQY
TRBJ2-5,TRBV24-1,ATGAGETQY
TRBJ2-6,TRBV25-1,ASTLTGAGANVLT
TRBJ2-7,TRBV12-3/TRBV12-4,ASSYTLGQTNYEQY
TRBJ2-1,TRBV20-1,SAHRPFLAGSYNEQF
TRBJ2-6,TRBV6-5,ASSWDSSGANVLT
TRBJ1-2,TRBV4-3,ASSQDRGLLSNYGYT
TRBJ2-3,TRBV5-1,ASSQGGSHLTDTQY
TRBJ1-5,TRBV2,ASSGPDRDQPQH
TRBJ2-5,TRBV24-1,ATSDQWRSTGGRETQY
TRBJ1-5,TRBV2,ASNRGGGSNQPQH
TRBJ1-1,TRBV11-3,ASSLGYRGVGTEAF
TRBJ2-1,TRBV12-3/TRBV12-4,ASSLGGALYSYNEQF
TRBJ2-1,TRBV29-1,SVEDMSGTYNEQF
TRBJ2-1,TRBV20-1,SAYSYTGGNEQF